The rows below give T cell receptor beta chains drawn from one sample of a study of T cells expressing NK-cell markers. TCRdb reprocessed the 5' RACE reads and keeps a single row for each CDR3 protein, giving no DNA. The table lists about 460,000 distinct CDR3 sequences, with more than 1.4% in the top ten. Sequencing was carried out using blood T cells: a sorted CD56 or NKG2C T cell subset, CD4+ or CD8+ T cells, or bulk PBMC T cells (not recorded which). These receptors all stem from a woman in her 50s in good health. CDR3s include the opening cysteine and the closing phenylalanine or tryptophan. Fields, in order: J gene, V gene, CDR3 protein.

>TRBJ2-2|TRBV6-6
CASRKGLGMGTGELFF
>TRBJ1-6|TRBV4-1
CASSQVEGARSPLHF
>TRBJ2-3|TRBV28
CASSFSQREQADTQYF
>TRBJ1-1|TRBV10-3
CAISDQGTVNTEAFF
>TRBJ2-1|TRBV14
CASSQLGGGVYNEQFF
>TRBJ1-6|TRBV6-2/TRBV6-3
CASLNGRNSPLHF
>TRBJ2-1|TRBV7-2
CASQIDSSYNEQFF
>TRBJ2-1|TRBV3-1
CASSLPGLGSSEQFF
>TRBJ2-1|TRBV7-9
CASRPRGDPNNEQFF
>TRBJ2-5|TRBV27
CASSFRRTETQYF
>TRBJ1-3|TRBV29-1
CSGRRGNTIYF
>TRBJ2-2|TRBV7-8
CASSLRTVTGELFF
>TRBJ2-3|TRBV12-3/TRBV12-4
CASSRGWAGRTDTQYF
>TRBJ2-5|TRBV27
CASRRLRTGGFAQYF
>TRBJ1-2|TRBV20-1
CSARDVQGGGYTF
>TRBJ1-1|TRBV5-1
CASSFGTGGEAFF
>TRBJ2-3|TRBV6-1
CASQEQDTQYF
>TRBJ2-5|TRBV3-1
CASSQTAGGETQYF
>TRBJ2-2|TRBV29-1
CTKTDNTGELFF
>TRBJ2-1|TRBV5-1
CASSPGLAGDNEQFF
>TRBJ2-1|TRBV12-3/TRBV12-4
CASRRGDYNEQFF
>TRBJ2-3|TRBV11-2
CASSIAGGWTDTQYF
>TRBJ2-7|TRBV7-8
CASSMGVAGGRREQYF
>TRBJ1-2|TRBV20-1
CSARPTGVGEGYTF
>TRBJ2-1|TRBV7-6
CASSLARTRKFGEQFF
>TRBJ2-1|TRBV9
CASSVSGRAYNEQFF
>TRBJ2-5|TRBV15
CATSRGASRETQYF
>TRBJ2-5|TRBV12-3/TRBV12-4
CASSPSTQETQYF
>TRBJ2-7|TRBV15
CATSRDLRDYEQYF
>TRBJ2-4|TRBV20-1
CSARQPGPLGHIQYF
>TRBJ2-3|TRBV20-1
CSARGLSQGTDTQYF